Listed here are 2 T cell receptor beta chains from one sample, sequenced in a study of blood T cell repertoires in COVID-19. Produced via immunoSEQ multiplex PCR; TCRdb's table is partial and in-frame only. The sample shows around 200,000 clones, about 85% of them seen only once. The sequenced sample consisted of peripheral blood. These receptors were obtained from a young woman who had recovered from COVID-19.

The chain links TRBV28 to TRBJ2-1, with D uncertain. Germline loops: CDR1 MDHEN, CDR2 SYDVKM. The ends were cut back, 3 bases at V and 8 bases at J, with 5 bases in the middle. The CDR3 is 11 amino acids. The CDR3 region is CASSFLYEQFF. CDR3 DNA sequence: TGTGCCAGCAGTTTTCTATATGAGCAGTTCTTC.

The chain combines TRBV11-2 with TRBJ2-3; 10 bases match TRBD1. Germline CDR1 reads SGHAT; CDR2 reads FQNNGV. The CDR3 sequence is 18 residues long. V trimming: 5 bases; J trimming: 3 bases; junction bases outside the gene matches: 14. The CDR3 nucleotides read TGTGCCAGCAGCCTCAACCCTGGGGGACAGGGGAAAACAGATACGCAGTATTTT. This encodes CASSLNPGGQGKTDTQYF.